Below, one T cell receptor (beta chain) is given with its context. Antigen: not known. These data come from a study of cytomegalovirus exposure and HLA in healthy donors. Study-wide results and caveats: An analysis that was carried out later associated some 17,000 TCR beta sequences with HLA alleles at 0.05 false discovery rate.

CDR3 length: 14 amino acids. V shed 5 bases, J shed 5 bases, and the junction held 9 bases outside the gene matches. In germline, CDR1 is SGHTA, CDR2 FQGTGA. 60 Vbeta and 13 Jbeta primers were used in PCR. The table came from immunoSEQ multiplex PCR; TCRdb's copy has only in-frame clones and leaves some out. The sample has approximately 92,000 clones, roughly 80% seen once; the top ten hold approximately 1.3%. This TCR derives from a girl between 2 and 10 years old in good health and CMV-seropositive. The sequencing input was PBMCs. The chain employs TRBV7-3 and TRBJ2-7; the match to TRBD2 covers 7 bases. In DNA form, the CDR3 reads TGTGCCAGCAGCCCGGGACTAATACCTAACGAGCAGTACTTC. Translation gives CASSPGLIPNEQYF.